The entry below describes one T cell receptor (beta chain). What it recognizes is unknown. From germline, CDR1 is LNHNV and CDR2 YYDKDF (reference sequence). CDR3 length: 16 residues. Trimming removed 2 bases from V and 4 bases from J; junction bases left unmatched: 7. This record comes from a study of cytomegalovirus exposure and HLA in healthy donors. PCR employed 60 Vbeta and 13 Jbeta primers. Some clones are missing from TCRdb's copy, which holds only in-frame ones; the method was immunoSEQ multiplex PCR. Among more than 150,000 clones listed, less than 90% were seen once. Donors had nominal health at sampling but likely had unrecorded immune exposures. Findings and limits, study-wide: A cluster of highly shared sequence variants was likely a sequencing artifact. The dataset shows that most TCR sequences were rare, while some public TCRs occurred in many donors.

J is TRBJ1-2 and V is TRBV15, with TRBD1 identical over 10 bases. The TCR sequence derives from a man aged 50 to 59 in good health and CMV-seronegative. Sequenced material: PBMCs. Here the CDR3 reads CATSRSETGGVYGYTF. In DNA form, the CDR3 reads TGTGCCACCAGCAGAAGTGAGACAGGGGGCGTCTATGGCTACACCTTC.